This paragraph covers one T cell receptor (beta chain) sequence. This entry comes from a study of blood T cell repertoires in COVID-19. For the study at large: Acute and convalescent COVID-19 specimens originated in the United States, Italy and Spain. The analysed material was cDNA or gDNA that came from T cells, B-cell-depleted T cells, or PBMCs.

Per germline, CDR1 SGHRS and CDR2 YFSETQ. Trimming cost V 0 bases and J 5 bases, with 12 bases left between them. The CDR3 has 15 amino acids. Authors' processing steps: Estimates of nucleated cell counts were drawn from the amplification of reference gene primers. Assay: immunoSEQ multiplex PCR; the TCRdb copy retains only in-frame clones and omits some. V and J calls and clone size come straight from that table; D and trimming were deduced from the DNA. Of under 95,000 clones listed, approximately 86% are singletons. The sample comprised peripheral blood. V usage is TRBV5-1 and J usage is TRBJ1-5; D remains unclear. The clonotype was recovered from a woman over 75 with acute or convalescent COVID-19. This chain's CDR3 is CASSLGPRGDQPQHF. In DNA, the CDR3 is TGCGCCAGCAGCTTGGGACCCCGGGGTGATCAGCCCCAGCATTTT.